Sequencing of this TCR beta chain was carried out in a study of monozygotic twins with inflammatory bowel disease. Study-wide findings and caveats: The analysis yielded no support for one strong signal or clonotype associated with IBD. By inverse Simpson index, TCRbeta diversity was lower in IBD patients than in healthy co-twins. Immunosuppressive treatment differences may have increased patient repertoire variability. No difference in repertoire similarity was seen between concordant and discordant twins, possibly because power was limited.

Following a re-call of the 5' RACE reads, TCRdb has one entry per CDR3 protein and lacks DNA. This listing includes over 120,000 distinct CDR3 sequences. As to this clonotype: The antigen is not known.

The CDR3 consists of 17 residues. Germline-derived CDR1 and CDR2 are SGHTA and FQGNSA. Sequencing was carried out using blood. The chain carries TRBV7-2 and TRBJ2-6; TCRdb indicates TRBD1, and absent DNA this call remains unverified. The sequence came from a human donor with ulcerative colitis or Crohn's disease, or a healthy co-twin of an affected twin (not recorded which). The CDR3 is CASSLLPGVAGANVLTF.